Listed here are 5 T cell receptor beta chains from one sample, sequenced in a study of human T cells and chemical hapten exposure. Time point of the sample: healthy volunteer bleed at 6 weeks. The starting material, unfractionated whole blood, was used for total RNA extraction. TCRdb redid the calling of the RACE reads with MiXCR, one entry per CDR3 protein. The sample has 75,000 to 80,000 distinct CDR3 sequences, approximately 8.1% seen once; the top ten hold about 1.7%. The sequencing input was whole blood. These receptors were collected from a female donor in good health. Some clones in this sample may be carry-over from other donors' samples.

This clonotype has just a few counts. The chain is built from TRBV20-1 and TRBJ2-7; the D is unclear. CDR1 is DFQATT, CDR2 SNEGSKA, per germline (reference sequence). V was pared by 4 bases and J by 1 base, with 11 bases between. The CDR3 is made up of 13 amino acids. The CDR3 region has the DNA TGCAGTGCTACCAGACGGTTATCCTACGAGCAGTACTTC. Protein sequence: CSATRRLSYEQYF.

Turning to this clonotype: One end of the junction fails to match germline, which may point to a read error. The chain uses TRBV9 and TRBJ2-7; D might be TRBD1 (6 bases). Looked up from germline, CDR1 is SGDLS and CDR2 is YYNGEE. The CDR3 totals 14 residues. The chain's CDR3 is CDSSAGTNTYEQYF. The CDR3 region has the DNA TGTGACAGCAGCGCCGGGACAAATACCTACGAGCAGTACTTC.

Of note for this clonotype: A single base separates this from a much larger clone, so it may be a read error. The chain uses TRBV6-1 and TRBJ1-5; D is unclear. Germline loops: CDR1 MNHNS, CDR2 SASEGT. This CDR3 has 16 residues. CDR3 residues: CDSSENGGSADQPQHF. The CDR3 DNA reads as TGTGACAGCAGTGAAAACGGAGGGAGTGCAGATCAGCCCCAGCATTTT.

This clonotype was seen at least ten times. The chain's CDR3 is CASSRGTGLIEQYF. CDR3 in DNA: TGTGCCAGCAGTAGGGGGACAGGTTTAATCGAGCAGTACTTC. This rearrangement joins TRBV12-3 or TRBV12-4 to TRBJ2-7, with 8 bases aligning to TRBD1. V lost 5 bases, J lost 6 bases, and 9 bases stayed unmatched. The CDR3 is 14 amino acids.

There are a few counts of this clonotype. The gene calls are TRBV20-1 and TRBJ1-1; possibly TRBD1 for D (6 bases). V lost 1 base and J lost 7, with 10 bases in between. CDR3 size: 12 residues. Germline loops: CDR1 DFQATT, CDR2 SNEGSKA (reference sequence). CDR3 residues: CSARGGGREAFF. The DNA of the CDR3 is TGCAGTGCTAGAGGGGGGGGGCGTGAAGCTTTCTTT.